Described below is a single T cell receptor beta chain sequence and its context. This specimen belongs to a study of blood T cell repertoires in COVID-19. Study at large: Sites across the United States, Italy and Spain contributed samples from acute and convalescent COVID-19. PBMCs, B-cell-depleted T cells, or T cells provided the cDNA or gDNA that made up the material.

Participant-reported clinical history was the basis for cohort assignment. In the original workflow: Amplified reference gene primers provided the basis for estimating nucleated cell counts. The table came from immunoSEQ multiplex PCR; TCRdb's copy has only in-frame clones and leaves some out. That table gives V, J and clone size, and the DNA gave D and trimming. The repertoire holds roughly 450,000 clones, with about 92% as singletons. With 10 bases removed from V and 7 bases from J, the gap between germline ends came to 13 bases. This CDR3 is 11 amino acids long. In germline, CDR1 is MNHNY, CDR2 SVGAGI (reference sequence).

This receptor was identified in a man aged 18 to 30 who had recovered from COVID-19. V is TRBV6-6 and J is TRBJ1-1; unclear D gene. Sequencing input: PBMCs or T cells enriched from blood (not recorded which). CDR3 sequence: CAIKTDFEAFF. The CDR3 bases are TGTGCCATCAAGACTGATTTTGAAGCTTTCTTT.